These T cell receptor beta chains were read from a single sample in a study of cytomegalovirus exposure and HLA in healthy donors. Measured with immunoSEQ multiplex PCR; TCRdb has only the in-frame clones, and not every one. Altogether about 240,000 clones are present, around nine tenths being singletons, with the ten largest covering 2.6%. Sequencing used PBMCs. These receptors were obtained from a young man in good health and CMV-seronegative. Each CDR3 is given with its conserved first and last residue. The D gene is left open where the match is weak. Rows give clone size only sometimes, using once, few, many, or a class for an expanded clone.

TRBV4-3	NA	TRBJ1-5	14	NA	TGCGCCAGCAGCCAAACCACTTCCATTATGGCCCAGCATTTT	CASSQTTSIMAQHF
TRBV7-2	NA	TRBJ2-3	14	NA	TGTGCCATCGAGACTAGAGGAGGGACAGATACGCAGTATTTT	CAIETRGGTDTQYF
TRBV28	NA	TRBJ2-7	20	TRBD2	TGTGCCAGTGAACAAGAAAAAGGACTAGCGGGAGGGAAGGAACCCTACGAGCAGTACTTC	CASEQEKGLAGGKEPYEQYF
TRBV5-6	once	TRBJ1-1	17	NA	TGTGCCAGCAGTTCGGACAGCCATAGGATTTTGAACACTGAAGCTTTCTTT	CASSSDSHRILNTEAFF
TRBV6-5	once	TRBJ1-5	15	NA	TGTGCCAGCAGTCGGGACATAGTTTCCAATCAGCCCCAGCATTTT	CASSRDIVSNQPQHF
TRBV4-3	NA	TRBJ2-6	15	NA	TGCGCCAGCAGCCAGGACAGCCCCGGGGCCAACGTCCTGACTTTC	CASSQDSPGANVLTF
TRBV28	NA	TRBJ1-1	13	NA	TGTGCCAGCAGTTTAATCCAGGACAGAAAAGCTTTCTTT	CASSLIQDRKAFF
TRBV4-2	NA	TRBJ2-7	15	TRBD2	TGTGCCAGCAGCCCCACACTAGCGGGAGGGGGGGAGCAGTACTTC	CASSPTLAGGGEQYF
TRBV12-2	NA	TRBJ2-7	10	NA	TGTGCAAGTCGCTCCCTGGAGCAGTACTTC	CASRSLEQYF
TRBV4-1	once	TRBJ1-4	16	TRBD1	TGCGCCAGCAGCCAAGGGCAAGGGGGCATGAAGGAAAAACTGTTTTTT	CASSQGQGGMKEKLFF
TRBV7-3	NA	TRBJ1-6	13	NA	TGTGCCAGCAGCCCGACGGGGATGGAACCCCTCCACTTT	CASSPTGMEPLHF
TRBV4-1	NA	TRBJ1-3	15	NA	TGCGCCAGCAGCCAAGGCCCTACGATAGGAAACACCATATATTTT	CASSQGPTIGNTIYF
TRBV28	NA	TRBJ2-7	14	NA	TGTGCCAGCAGTTTAACTGGCGGAACCTACGAGCAGTACTTC	CASSLTGGTYEQYF
TRBV4-2	NA	TRBJ2-4	18	NA	TGTGCCAGCAGCCAAGATTGGGGTGCGGGGCTAGCCAAAAACATTCAGTACTTC	CASSQDWGAGLAKNIQYF
TRBV30	NA	TRBJ1-6	17	NA	TGTGCCTGGAGTGGACTGACAGGTAGCTCCTATAATTCACCCCTCCACTTT	CAWSGLTGSSYNSPLHF
TRBV9	few	TRBJ1-2	15	NA	TGTGCCAGCAGCACCGGGACAAAAACCTCCTATGGCTACACCTTC	CASSTGTKTSYGYTF
TRBV27	NA	TRBJ2-3	15	TRBD2	TGTGCCACCTTACTAGCGGGAGGGCCCTCAGATACGCAGTATTTT	CATLLAGGPSDTQYF
TRBV18	NA	TRBJ1-5	14	NA	TGTGCCAGCTCACCAGAGACAGTAAATCAGCCCCAGCATTTT	CASSPETVNQPQHF
TRBV28	NA	TRBJ2-7	14	TRBD2	TGTGCCAGCAGTCCCCTGGGCGGGAGCTACGAGCAGTACTTC	CASSPLGGSYEQYF
TRBV7-9	NA	TRBJ2-7	15	NA	TGTGCCAGCAGCTTGTGGGACATCCTCTCCTACGAGCAGTACTTC	CASSLWDILSYEQYF
TRBV19	NA	TRBJ2-7	12	TRBD1	TGTGCCAGTAGTGGGACAGACTACGAGCAGTACTTC	CASSGTDYEQYF
TRBV30	few	TRBJ1-2	16	NA	TGTGCCTGGAGTGTACTAGAGCAACGGCCTAACTATGGCTACACCTTC	CAWSVLEQRPNYGYTF
TRBV2	NA	TRBJ1-5	13	TRBD1	TGTGCCAGCAGTGATGCAGGGGGTCAGCCCCAGCATTTT	CASSDAGGQPQHF
TRBV29-1	few	TRBJ1-6	12	NA	TGCAGCGTTGGGGGCGGTTCATCACCCCTCCACTTT	CSVGGGSSPLHF
TRBV25-1	once	TRBJ1-1	13	TRBD1	TGTGCCAGCGGCCAGGGGGCTGGCACTGAAGCTTTCTTT	CASGQGAGTEAFF
TRBV7-2	NA	TRBJ1-2	14	TRBD1	TGTGCCAGCAGCCAACAGGGGGCTGGGTATGGCTACACCTTC	CASSQQGAGYGYTF
TRBV7-2	NA	TRBJ2-7	13	NA	TGTGCCAGCAGCTCTCCAGGGAGGTCCGAGCAGTACTTC	CASSSPGRSEQYF
TRBV4-2	NA	TRBJ1-6	12	NA	TGTGCCAGCAGCCAGGAGAGTTCACCCCTCCACTTT	CASSQESSPLHF
TRBV6-5	once	TRBJ2-7	15	TRBD1	TGTGCCAGCAGGCCACCTGGGACAGTCCTTAGGGAGCAGTACTTC	CASRPPGTVLREQYF
TRBV6-5	NA	TRBJ2-7	15	TRBD1	TGTGCCAGCAGTTACCGGGACAGGGGCTCCTACGAGCAGTACTTC	CASSYRDRGSYEQYF
TRBV5-6	NA	TRBJ2-2	15	TRBD1	TGTGCCAGCAGCTTGGTGGACAGGGAGGCCGGGGAGCTGTTTTTT	CASSLVDREAGELFF
TRBV29-1	once	TRBJ2-3	16	TRBD1	TGCAGCGTTGTTCTCACCCGCCGACAGGGAACAGATACGCAGTATTTT	CSVVLTRRQGTDTQYF
TRBV7-8	NA	TRBJ2-6	21	TRBD2	TGTGCCAGCAGCTTACCCCTCATCTCAGCGGGGCCCTCGGGGGGGGCCAACGTCCTGACTTTC	CASSLPLISAGPSGGANVLTF
TRBV27	NA	TRBJ1-1	13	NA	TGTGCCAGCAGTTTCGACAGATCCTCATGGGCTTTCTTT	CASSFDRSSWAFF
TRBV18	NA	TRBJ2-1	14	TRBD2	TGTGCCAGCTCAGCTAGGGGAGGGAACAATGAGCAGTTCTTC	CASSARGGNNEQFF
TRBV29-1	NA	TRBJ2-1	19	NA	TGCAGCGTTGAAGATTACAGCTATGCCAGGTTTCCATCTAGCTCTGAGCAGTTCTTC	CSVEDYSYARFPSSSEQFF
TRBV5-8	NA	TRBJ2-7	12	NA	TGTGCCAGCAGCCTCAGGGGCTACGAGCAGTACTTC	CASSLRGYEQYF
TRBV4-2	NA	TRBJ2-2	14	NA	TGTGCCAGCAGCCAAGCGTGGCAGTCCGGGGAGCTGTTTTTT	CASSQAWQSGELFF
TRBV5-1	NA	TRBJ2-5	16	TRBD1	TGCGCCAGCAGCTTGGCCCTGGGACAGCGGTTGCAGACCCAGTACTTC	CASSLALGQRLQTQYF
TRBV7-6	NA	TRBJ2-2	15	TRBD1	TGTGCCAGCAGCTTAGGGACAGGATCCACCGGGGAGCTGTTTTTT	CASSLGTGSTGELFF
TRBV29-1	NA	TRBJ2-7	13	TRBD1	TGCAGCGTTGAAGTCAGGGGGCATAGAGAGCAGTACTTC	CSVEVRGHREQYF
TRBV7-9	NA	TRBJ1-6	14	TRBD1	TGTGCCAGCAGCCGGGACAGTCAAAATTCACCCCTCCACTTT	CASSRDSQNSPLHF
TRBV5-1	NA	TRBJ1-1	15	NA	TGCGCCAGCAGCTCTGGGGTATTCGGGGAGACTGAAGCTTTCTTT	CASSSGVFGETEAFF
TRBV5-1	NA	TRBJ1-4	17	TRBD1	TGCGCCAGCAGCTTGGTGGTACAGGGGACTCTTAATGAAAAACTGTTTTTT	CASSLVVQGTLNEKLFF
TRBV4-2	NA	TRBJ2-5	18	TRBD1	TGTGCCAGCAGCCAAGAACCCGATGGGACAGGGGCTGGGGAGACCCAGTACTTC	CASSQEPDGTGAGETQYF
TRBV18	once	TRBJ2-2	16	NA	TGTGCCAGCTCACCCCCATCGACAGTGAACACCGGGGAGCTGTTTTTT	CASSPPSTVNTGELFF
TRBV28	NA	TRBJ1-5	14	NA	TGTGCCAGCAGCCCTCAACAGGCGAATCAGCCCCAGCATTTT	CASSPQQANQPQHF
TRBV7-2	NA	TRBJ2-7	16	NA	TGTGCCAGCAGCCACATGGGCAGGGTATCAGGTTACGAGCAGTACTTC	CASSHMGRVSGYEQYF
TRBV5-6	many	TRBJ2-1	12	TRBD2	TGTGCCAGCAGTACCCCCTTGGGGGGGTCGTTCTTC	CASSTPLGGSFF
TRBV4-1	NA	TRBJ1-5	15	NA	TGCGCCAGCAGCCAAGACGGGGGGCCCGGTCAGCCCCAGCATTTT	CASSQDGGPGQPQHF
TRBV6-5	NA	TRBJ2-3	16	NA	TGTGCCAGCAGTTACTCGGGGCGGGGGCGCACAGATACGCAGTATTTT	CASSYSGRGRTDTQYF
TRBV5-6	few	TRBJ2-5	17	TRBD2	TGTGCCAGCAGCTTGTTCTCGGGGACTAGCGGCCAAGAGACCCAGTACTTC	CASSLFSGTSGQETQYF
TRBV10-3	NA	TRBJ1-1	14	TRBD1	TGTGCCATCAGTAGACAGGGGTTGAACACTGAAGCTTTCTTT	CAISRQGLNTEAFF
TRBV6-6	NA	TRBJ1-2	11	NA	TGTGCCAGCAGTGGAGGTTATGGCTACACCTTC	CASSGGYGYTF
TRBV9	NA	TRBJ2-1	16	NA	TGTGCCAGCAGCGTAGTAATTTCCACAGGCCCCACTGAGCAGTTCTTC	CASSVVISTGPTEQFF